This record looks at one TCR beta chain sequence and its context. The antigen is not known. The sample is drawn from a study of cytomegalovirus exposure and HLA in healthy donors. Study-level background: Within the Caucasian-associated ancestry cluster were more than 75% of the approximately 370 genotyped donors. Study results and caveats: A later analysis revealed that TCR association rates differed between HLA loci, peaking at DRB1 and bottoming out at HLA-C.

The PCR contained 60 Vbeta and 13 Jbeta primers. Generated by immunoSEQ multiplex PCR, the TCRdb table keeps only in-frame clones and is missing some. Of approximately 90,000 clones in the sample, roughly 75% were seen once. This clonotype was obtained from a man aged 40-55 years in good health and CMV-seronegative. The specimen was PBMCs.

The CDR3 sequence: CASSPGRVDGYTF. CDR3 coding DNA: TGTGCCAGCAGCCCGGGAAGGGTTGATGGCTACACCTTC. V gene TRBV7-2 combines with J gene TRBJ1-2; the D is unclear. Trimming shortened V by 5 bases and J by 6 bases, and 13 bases separated the two germline ends. Germline V CDR1 and CDR2: SGHTA, FQGNSA. The CDR3 length is 13 residues.